This T cell receptor (beta chain) was identified in a study of T cells in Graves' hyperthyroidism and ophthalmopathy. About the study: Blood from the periphery was taken at initial diagnosis, before any treatment.

Those with hyperthyroidism were 18 to 65 years old, newly diagnosed, and ill for under 2 months. Diagnosing involved the use of clinical symptoms, serum thyroxine and TRAb, thyroid ultrasound and orbital computed tomography. The length of the CDR3 is 15 residues. The germline V and J ends were trimmed by 2 bases and 3 bases, with 11 bases remaining between them. The V gene's germline CDR1 is MNHEY and CDR2 SVGAGI. From RNA transcripts, TCR beta CDR3 regions were amplified. Initially, a first-round RT-PCR of the TCR CDR3 employed the HTBI primer set. Each CDR3 protein gets one entry after TCRdb re-called the multiplex PCR reads with MiXCR. The sample records roughly 740,000 distinct CDR3 sequences, approximately 16% being singletons. About this clonotype: The antigen remains unidentified.

Notes on the study in general: With a median lead of roughly 6.2 months before onset, the model predicted ophthalmopathy.

The sample was blood. The TCR sequence derives from a man younger than 35 with Graves' hyperthyroidism. The V call is TRBV6-5, the J call TRBJ1-5, with a possible D match to TRBD1 (5 bases). DNA for the CDR3: TGTGCCAGCAGTTACAAGAGGGGCTCCAATCAGCCCCAGCATTTT. Residues: CASSYKRGSNQPQHF.